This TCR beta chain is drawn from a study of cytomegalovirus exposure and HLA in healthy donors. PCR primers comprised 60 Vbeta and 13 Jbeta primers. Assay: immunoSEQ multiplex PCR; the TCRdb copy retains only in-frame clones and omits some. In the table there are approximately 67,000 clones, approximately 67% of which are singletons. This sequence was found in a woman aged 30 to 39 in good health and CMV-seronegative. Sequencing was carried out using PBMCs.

CDR3 nucleotides: TGTGCCAGCAGTTACGAGGGGGTCTCTGGAAACACCATATATTTT. It encodes CASSYEGVSGNTIYF. The chain combines TRBV6-6 with TRBJ1-3; possible D gene TRBD1, 6 bases. The CDR3 covers 15 residues. Germline V gene data show CDR1 as MNHNY and CDR2 as SVGAGI (reference sequence). The V end lost 2 bases, the J end lost 0 bases, and 8 bases lay between the germline ends.